A single T cell receptor beta chain is shown here with its context. Its antigen is unidentified. V dropped 8 bases and J dropped 0; count of bases not matched to a gene: 4. The CDR3 contains 15 residues. CDR1 and CDR2 from the germline V gene are MGHDK and SYGVNS. It was with 60 Vbeta and 13 Jbeta primers that the PCR ran. The table came from immunoSEQ multiplex PCR; TCRdb's copy has only in-frame clones and leaves some out. The repertoire holds over 95,000 clones, with 74% as singletons. The entry originates in a study of cytomegalovirus exposure and HLA in healthy donors. Study results and caveats: A later analysis found common viral pathogens apparently linked to several of the most significant clusters.

This rearrangement joins TRBV25-1 to TRBJ2-6, with 7 bases lining up with TRBD1. Material: PBMCs. The clonotype comes from a human donor in good health. The CDR3 here is CASGTASSGANVLTF. CDR3 in DNA: TGTGCCAGCGGGACAGCAAGCTCTGGGGCCAACGTCCTGACTTTC. Filled out from reference TRBV25-1 and TRBJ2-6, the complete variable domain reads EADIYQTPRYLVIGTGKKITLECSQTMGHDKMYWYQQDPGMELHLIHYSYGVNSTEKGDLSSESTVSRIRTEHFPLTLESARPSHTSQYLCASGTASSGANVLTFGAGSRLTVL.